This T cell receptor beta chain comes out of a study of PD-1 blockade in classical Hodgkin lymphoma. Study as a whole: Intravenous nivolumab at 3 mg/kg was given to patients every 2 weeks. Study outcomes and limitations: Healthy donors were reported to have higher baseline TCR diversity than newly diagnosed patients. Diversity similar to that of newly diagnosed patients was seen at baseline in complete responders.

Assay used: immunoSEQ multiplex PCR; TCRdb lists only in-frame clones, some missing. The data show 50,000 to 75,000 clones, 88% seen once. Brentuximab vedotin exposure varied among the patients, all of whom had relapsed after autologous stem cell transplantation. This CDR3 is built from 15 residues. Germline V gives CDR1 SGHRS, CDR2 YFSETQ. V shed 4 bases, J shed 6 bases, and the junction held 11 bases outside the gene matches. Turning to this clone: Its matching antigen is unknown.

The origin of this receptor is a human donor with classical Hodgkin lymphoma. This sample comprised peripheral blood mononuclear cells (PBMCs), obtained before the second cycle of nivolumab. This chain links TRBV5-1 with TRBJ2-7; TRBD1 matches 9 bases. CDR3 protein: CASSGGQGRVGEQYF. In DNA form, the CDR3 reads TGCGCCAGCAGCGGGGGACAGGGACGGGTGGGCGAGCAGTACTTC.